This T cell receptor (beta chain) was sequenced for a study of T cell clones after liver transplantation. Measured with immunoSEQ multiplex PCR; TCRdb has only the in-frame clones, and not every one. The sample includes 12,000 to 15,000 clones, approximately 81% seen only once; the top ten take 28%. The V gene's germline CDR1 is SQVTM and CDR2 ANQGSEA. CDR3 length: 18 amino acids. Trimming took 5 bases from V and 4 from J, leaving 29 bases between them. This material consisted of CD8+ T cells from blood, taken approximately 50 months after liver transplant. The chain couples TRBV29-1 to TRBJ1-1; D unresolved. The sequence derives from a human patient who received a liver transplant. A share of the T cells may be of graft donor origin. CDR3 bases: TGCAGCGTTAGTATCCTGGGAAATCTCGAGGAAGGTTTCACTGAAGCTTTCTTT. It translates to CSVSILGNLEEGFTEAFF.